Sequencing of this T cell receptor (beta chain) was carried out in a study of shared clonotypes between healthy human individuals (TCRdb year 2020). For the study in its entirety: A couple of women and three men aged 18 to 49 years were included in the cohort. For each donor, three plates each were used for CD4 naive and CD4 memory, two plates were used for CD8 naive, and one plate was used for CD8 memory. Between about 0.94 and 8.9 billion PBMCs per donor were obtained by leukapheresis. The study deeply sequenced blood TCR repertoires of five healthy adults to estimate repertoire size and the extent of clonotype sharing between individuals. Different laboratories and diverse techniques were used to prepare libraries and sequence TCR repertoires, to increase sequencing depth and limit assay-specific biases. What the study reported, not specific to this receptor: Because the study included a small number of donors, the genetic and exposure-history diversity represented was limited. Only blood was sampled, and tissue TCR repertoires likely differ from those in blood. Larger estimated clonotype richness was generally found for naive subsets than for memory subsets. Across four donors, roughly 5.1% of naive CD4, roughly 3.5% of naive CD8, 2.3% of memory CD4, and roughly 0.41% of memory CD8 clonotypes were shared. Even with the large sequencing depth, rarefaction of the sorted-subset datasets indicated that sequencing was incomplete. Pairwise subsampling indicated that sequencing depth was expected to affect the degree of clonotype sharing among donors. Compared with non-shared clonotypes, clonotypes shared by all four sorted-subset donors had higher generation probabilities.

Including the terminal cysteine and phenylalanine, the CDR3 comprises 15 residues. The kept DNA is CDR3 alone, 45 bases in frame from the first base. CDR1 and CDR2 are drawn from the germline V gene: SNHLY, FYNNEI. V trim: 5 bases; J trim: 9 bases; unmatched bases: 7. Using the deep immunoSEQ assay, multiplex PCR amplified TCR CDR3 regions from genomic DNA. For each cell subset, the extracted genomic DNA was distributed evenly across all wells of several immunoSEQ 96-well plates, and each plate served as one replicate. Each replicate PCR for sorted subsets received 200 ng genomic DNA, equal to roughly 30,000 T cell genomes. The purified libraries were quantified using a Qubit 3.0 fluorometer, sized with a Bioanalyzer 2100, and then quantified again using the KAPA Library Quantification kit. Every immunoSEQ 96-well plate was sequenced on a separate single-read 150-cycle Illumina NextSeq 550 flow cell. Concerning the study's data processing: The immunoSEQ output contained only junctional sequences without quality scores, so filtering could not match that applied to full-length reads. Sequences were annotated with PyIR, a Python wrapper for IgBLAST v1.9, using IMGT germline references to assign V/J genes and CDR3. Any read was removed if the V/J assignment was weak (E-value above 1e-6), the CDR3 was missing, or the read contained stop codons, out-of-frame junctions, or ambiguous translated residues. V3J clonotypes were defined by identical inferred V gene, J gene, and CDR3 amino acid sequence. The percentage overlap between two repertoires was calculated by dividing the number of shared unique clonotypes by the size of the smaller repertoire. RTK rarefaction, the Chao1 estimator, and Recon v2.1 estimates of unobserved clonotypes were used to assess repertoire richness. Generation probabilities were computed with OLGA for all TCRbeta clonotypes obtained by the gDNA method from several donors. This is the immuneACCESS table as TCRdb keeps it, with only in-frame sequences that have V and J called. A part of the clones is gone; compared with another copy, unresolved V genes explain less than half, and the rest is unexplained. The DNA gave D and trimming, while V, J and clone size come from that table. The sample data list about 1.5 million clones, and nearly 99% of these were observed just once. The ten top clones hold 0.4% to 0.55% of the sample.

Donors were healthy HIV-negative adults with no recently reported acute infections or vaccinations. All donors were Caucasian adults living in Nashville, Tennessee, USA. CD4+ T cells were enriched through magnetic negative selection, after which naive cells were positively selected on CD45RA and the remaining negative fraction served as the memory subset. Blood was collected by leukapheresis, and PBMCs were isolated by Ficoll-Histopaque density gradient centrifugation and then cryopreserved in liquid nitrogen vapor phase. Purity and quantity of every magnetically sorted T cell population were checked by analytical flow cytometry. Genomic DNA was isolated from each sorted fraction and quantified by UV absorbance on a Nanodrop 2000c. In regard to this clone: This clone's antigen is unknown. Base qualities are not at hand, and no much larger clone is one base apart.

The sequenced sample consisted of naive CD4+ T cells sorted from blood. The cell subset or site label for this specimen denotes: CD45RA+ positively selected. The source of this sequence is a young man in good health. The chain employs TRBV2 and TRBJ2-1; the junction holds 13 bases that match TRBD2. The CDR3 protein: CASSPTSGGTSEQFF. In nucleotides, the sequence is TGTGCCAGCAGTCCGACTAGCGGGGGGACAAGTGAGCAGTTCTTC.